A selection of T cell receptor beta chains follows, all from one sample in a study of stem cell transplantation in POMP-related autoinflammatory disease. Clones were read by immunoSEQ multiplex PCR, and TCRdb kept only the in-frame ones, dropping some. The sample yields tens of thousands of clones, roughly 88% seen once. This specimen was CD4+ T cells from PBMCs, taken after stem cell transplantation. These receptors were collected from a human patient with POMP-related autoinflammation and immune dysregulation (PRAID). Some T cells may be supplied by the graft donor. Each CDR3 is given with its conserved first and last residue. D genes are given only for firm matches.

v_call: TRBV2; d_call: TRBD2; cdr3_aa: CASSEVRGVDNEQFF
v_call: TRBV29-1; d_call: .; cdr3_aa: CSVRDNGSNQPQHF
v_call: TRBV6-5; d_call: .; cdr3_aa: CASLGQNQETQYF
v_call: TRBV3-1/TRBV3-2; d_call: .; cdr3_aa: CASSQGRIGQYF
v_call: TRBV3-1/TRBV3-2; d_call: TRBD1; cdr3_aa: CASSATRGHGAFF
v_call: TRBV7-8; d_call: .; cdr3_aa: CASSLEEISGYTF
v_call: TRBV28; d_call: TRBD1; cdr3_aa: CASSYPTGALGNEQFF
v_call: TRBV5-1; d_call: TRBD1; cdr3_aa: CASSSPRTGGNQETQYF
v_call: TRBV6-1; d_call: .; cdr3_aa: CASSEFGVLREKLFF
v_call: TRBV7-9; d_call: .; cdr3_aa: CASSLDLPGNTIYF
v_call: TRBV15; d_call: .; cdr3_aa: CATSGGFSNQPQHF
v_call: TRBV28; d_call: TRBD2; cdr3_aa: CASSWRGLAKNIQYF
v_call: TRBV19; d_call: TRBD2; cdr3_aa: CASSVSGRRTDTQYF
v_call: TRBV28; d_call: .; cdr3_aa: CASSRTDDSSYNEQFF
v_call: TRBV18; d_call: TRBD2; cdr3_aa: CASSPPQWVAGGYNEQFF
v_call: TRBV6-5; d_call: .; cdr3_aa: CASSYSRSADTQYF
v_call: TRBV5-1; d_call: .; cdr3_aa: CASSLEARNTGELFF
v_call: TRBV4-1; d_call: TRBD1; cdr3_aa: CASSRTTGGTEAFF
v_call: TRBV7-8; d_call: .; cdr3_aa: CASSLVGGSANTEAFF
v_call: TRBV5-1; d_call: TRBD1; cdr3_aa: CASSWGQGGNTEAFF
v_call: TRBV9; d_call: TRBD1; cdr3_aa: CASSVDPRGRGTQYF
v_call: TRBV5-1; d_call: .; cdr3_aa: CASSLVAGTDTQYF
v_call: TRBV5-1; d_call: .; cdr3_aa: CASSLGPQGQETQYF
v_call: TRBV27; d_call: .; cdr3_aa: CASSLGLSYNSPLHF
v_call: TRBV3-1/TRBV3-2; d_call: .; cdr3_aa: CASSPRTASTEAFF
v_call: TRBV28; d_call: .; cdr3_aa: CASSPRAQNTIYF
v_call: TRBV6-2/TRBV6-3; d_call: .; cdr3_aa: CASSYSRAGYTF